This is a list of T cell receptor beta chains from one sample in a study of cytomegalovirus exposure and HLA in healthy donors. Sequenced by immunoSEQ multiplex PCR; TCRdb stores in-frame clones only, minus some. The sample yields roughly 190,000 clones, roughly 80% seen once. Sequenced material: PBMCs. Receptors originate from a man aged 45-65 years in good health and CMV-seronegative. Both conserved end residues are part of each CDR3. D genes are given only for firm matches. Clone size is given for some rows only: seen once, a few or many times, or a class if the clone is expanded.

clone_size,j_call,d_call,v_call,cdr3_aa,cdr3_nt
NA,TRBJ1-1,NA,TRBV19,CASRWGRGTEAFF,TGTGCCAGTCGGTGGGGGCGCGGCACTGAAGCTTTCTTT
few,TRBJ2-2,NA,TRBV7-6,CASSGGKNTGELFF,TGTGCCAGCAGCGGGGGGAAGAACACCGGGGAGCTGTTTTTT
NA,TRBJ2-5,NA,TRBV6-7,CARFSGRRETQYF,TGTGCCAGGTTCTCAGGTCGGCGAGAGACCCAGTACTTC
NA,TRBJ2-1,TRBD1,TRBV29-1,CSVRRRGKVNEQFF,TGCAGCGTTCGGCGCAGGGGGAAGGTCAATGAGCAGTTCTTC
NA,TRBJ2-1,TRBD2,TRBV9,CASTWREGEQFF,TGTGCCAGCACCTGGCGGGAGGGTGAGCAGTTCTTC
NA,TRBJ2-1,TRBD1,TRBV18,CASSTGTGPNEQFF,TGTGCCAGCTCAACCGGGACAGGGCCCAATGAGCAGTTCTTC
NA,TRBJ1-1,NA,TRBV9,CASSVDMNTEAFF,TGTGCCAGCAGCGTGGACATGAACACTGAAGCTTTCTTT
NA,TRBJ1-1,NA,TRBV13,CASSLLAENTEAFF,TGTGCCAGCAGCTTACTGGCGGAGAACACTGAAGCTTTCTTT
NA,TRBJ2-1,NA,TRBV10-2,CASSEDGGPYNEQFF,TGCGCCAGCAGTGAAGACGGGGGGCCCTACAATGAGCAGTTCTTC
NA,TRBJ2-7,TRBD1,TRBV5-1,CASSLAGGAGYEQYF,TGCGCCAGCAGCTTGGCAGGGGGCGCAGGGTACGAGCAGTACTTC
once,TRBJ1-1,NA,TRBV5-5,CASSSRGTLNTEAFF,TGTGCCAGCAGCTCCCGAGGGACATTGAACACTGAAGCTTTCTTT
once,TRBJ2-1,NA,TRBV20-1,CSAAVENEQFF,TGCAGTGCAGCGGTTGAGAATGAGCAGTTCTTC
NA,TRBJ2-2,NA,TRBV9,CASSVGGVSGGELFF,TGTGCCAGCAGCGTAGGGGGGGTTTCGGGCGGGGAGCTGTTTTTT